This T cell receptor beta chain derives from a study of Graves' ophthalmopathy and Graves' hyperthyroidism (dated by TCRdb to 2016 to 2019). Background on the whole study: Peripheral blood samples were taken at the time of initial diagnosis, before any treatment was given. T-cell repertoires of thyroid tissue and blood were compared in 5 or 6 hyperthyroidism patients. The study used TCR beta repertoire signatures to distinguish Graves' ophthalmopathy from Graves' hyperthyroidism and to predict progression to ophthalmopathy. In total, approximately 130 blood samples were TCR-sequenced: approximately 42 ophthalmopathy, under 85 hyperthyroidism and roughly 17 hyperthyroidism-to-ophthalmopathy patients. Once sampling was done, hyperthyroidism patients were given methimazole at a starting dose of 30 mg daily, while ophthalmopathy patients were given high-dose intravenous methylprednisolone. To explore V-J signatures that separate ophthalmopathy from hyperthyroidism, a discovery set of about a hundred patients was enrolled, consisting of 40 to 45 with ophthalmopathy and roughly 57 with stable hyperthyroidism. An independent validation cohort comprised 18 hyperthyroidism patients and about 16 patients who later progressed from hyperthyroidism to ophthalmopathy. The 100 or so discovery patients were randomly split 7:3 into training and test sets.

This clonotype showed up many times. Its antigen remains unidentified. Qualities for individual bases were not recorded, and no much larger clone is one base off. The CDR3 starts with the cysteine, ends with the phenylalanine, and has 12 residues. CDR3 DNA only is kept here, 36 bases in frame from base 1. The germline V gene encodes CDR1 MNHEY and CDR2 SVGAGI. The trim is 6 bases for V and 6 bases for J, with a gap of 12 bases between the germline ends. What the study reported, not specific to this receptor: The 13-signature model separated ophthalmopathy from stable hyperthyroidism with 85% to 90% sensitivity and about 81% specificity in cross-validation, and 80%/75% in the test set. In validation, the model predicted ophthalmopathy progression with about 71% sensitivity and roughly 72% specificity; eleven to twelve predicted patients were CT-confirmed with GO in a median of approximately 6.5 months. Most expanded thyroid clonotypes with frequency above 0.001 were also detected in blood, suggesting blood repertoires may reflect the thyroid immune response. Sample size was not statistically predetermined, and group allocation was not concealed from the investigators.

For repertoire sequencing, TCR beta CDR3 regions were amplified from RNA transcripts. HTBI primers and the Qiagen OneStep RT-PCR kit were used in a first-round RT-PCR, which was followed by a second-round multiplex PCR, size selection and purification. The libraries underwent paired-end sequencing with 100 bp reads on an Illumina HiSeq2000. The source study handled its data this way. Reads were processed with SOAPnuke, discarding reads with adapters, uncalled bases, mean Phred below 15, or no exact constant-primer or identifier match. COPE v1.2.5 was used to merge high-quality paired reads. Clonotypes were defined as unique nucleotide sequences and were aligned to IMGT TRB V, D and J references using MiTCR v1.1. Only V-J combinations with frequency above 0.0001 were analysed, covering around 99% of repertoires. For each V-J combination, a TCR clonal expansion and chaos score was defined as the ratio of F50 clonal expansion to chaos observed in the TCRdist matrix. Features were reduced by Welch's t-statistics and random forest to around 13 V-J combinations, which fed a naive Bayes classifier. The Morisita-Horn index was used to measure how similar the thyroid and blood repertoires were. The public sequencing data were trimmed at Q25 with fastp and processed into clonotypes with MiXCR by TCRdb, which kept only in-frame beta chains. CDR3 protein duplicates are merged, each entry listing the most common genes and DNA. Clone size and V and J calls follow TCRdb, not the original study. This sample has about 400,000 distinct CDR3 sequences in its table, and approximately 20% of those were observed once. 1.6% of the sample belongs to the ten largest clones.

Ophthalmopathy patients were characterized by moderately to severely active disease, a Clinical Activity Score of at least 3, a NOSPECS grade of at least 4, and a disease duration under 3 months. Patients were excluded if they had other autoimmune diseases, uncontrolled infections, pregnancy or lactation. Diagnosis relied on clinical symptoms, serum thyroxine, TRAb, thyroid ultrasound and orbital computed tomography. PBMCs were isolated from about 9.2 ml of fresh peripheral blood by Ficoll-Paque density gradient centrifugation. Trizol reagent was used to extract the total RNA, and its quality was then checked on an Agilent 2100 Bioanalyzer.

This clonotype originated in a woman in her late teens or twenties with Graves' ophthalmopathy. Donor details come from another sample of the same person, matched by shared clones. The material sequenced was peripheral blood. This chain is built from TRBV6-5 and TRBJ2-7, with TRBD2 perhaps the D gene, on 6 matching bases. The bases read TGTGCCAGCAGCGTGGTGGGGGGCGAGCAGTACTTC. This translates into CASSVVGGEQYF.